The 13 T cell receptor beta chains below all came from one sample that was sequenced in a study of OX40 agonist ivuxolimab in advanced cancers. Only in-frame clones appear in the TCRdb table, and some are missing; sequencing was by immunoSEQ multiplex PCR. Here the sample spans fewer than 50,000 clones, 88% being singletons. This specimen consisted of CD4+ or CD8+ T cells sorted from blood, obtained in a trial of the OX40 agonist ivuxolimab. Receptors originate from an adult with an advanced solid tumor such as melanoma, head and neck, liver or kidney cancer.

The DNA for the CDR3 is TGTGCCAGCAGCTTAGCGAGGTCGGGGATCGAGACCCAGTACTTC. Translated: CASSLARSGIETQYF. This chain joins TRBV11-1 and TRBJ2-5, with a tentative D call TRBD2 (5 bases). The CDR3 sequence is 15 residues long. V was shortened by 0 bases and J by 5 bases, with 13 bases between the two germline ends. Germline V gene sequence: CDR1 SGHAT, CDR2 FQDESV (reference sequence).

The chain recombines TRBV7-6 with TRBJ2-7; 12 bases are shared with TRBD2. CDR1 is SGHVS and CDR2 is FNYEAQ in the germline V gene. This CDR3 region has 18 residues. V shed 6 bases and J 0 bases; nucleotides not matched to a gene: 12. CDR3 protein: CASSLLAGGPLVSYEQYF. In nucleotides, the CDR3 is TGTGCCAGCAGTCTGCTAGCGGGAGGGCCACTGGTCTCCTACGAGCAGTACTTC.

The chain combines TRBV18 with TRBJ1-1; TRBD1 aligns across 7 bases. Germline CDR1 reads KGHSH; CDR2 reads LQKENI. J was trimmed by 3 bases and V by 4 bases; bases with no gene match: 8. There are 15 residues in the CDR3. DNA for the CDR3: TGTGCCAGCTCACGCTTACAGGGGCGTGACACTGAAGCTTTCTTT. Translating it yields CASSRLQGRDTEAFF.

V usage is TRBV19 and J usage is TRBJ2-1, with 11 bases that match TRBD2. Trimming removed 5 bases from V and 4 bases from J; junction bases left unmatched: 4. The germline V gene encodes CDR1 LNHDA and CDR2 SQIVND (reference sequence). This CDR3 contains 15 residues. DNA of the CDR3: TGTGCCAGTAGTCGCGGGACTAGCGGTTACAATGAGCAGTTCTTC. The encoded protein is CASSRGTSGYNEQFF.

The chain links TRBV9 to TRBJ2-1; TRBD2 matches 10 bases. Per the germline V gene, CDR1 is SGDLS and CDR2 is YYNGEE. V shed 4 bases and J 4 bases; nucleotides not matched to a gene: 5. The CDR3 totals 15 residues. In DNA form, the CDR3 reads TGTGCCAGCAGCCCTGGACTAGCGGAGTACAATGAGCAGTTCTTC. Protein sequence: CASSPGLAEYNEQFF.

In its sample, this clone was seen once. The chain couples TRBV29-1 to TRBJ2-5, with D possibly TRBD2 on 7 matching bases. Germline V CDR1 and CDR2: SQVTM, ANQGSEA. The CDR3 is made up of 13 amino acids. V was clipped by 2 bases and J by 5 bases, with 12 bases between them. Here the CDR3 reads CSVEWGGRETQYF. Here the CDR3 DNA reads TGCAGCGTTGAATGGGGGGGGCGGGAGACCCAGTACTTC.

This sequence joins TRBV6-5 and TRBJ2-2; a possible D gene is TRBD1 (6 bases). The CDR3 is made up of 14 amino acids. Germline assignment: CDR1 MNHEY and CDR2 SVGAGI. Between the trimmed V and J ends, which lost 0 bases and 9 bases, there was a span of 11 bases. The CDR3 nucleotides are TGTGCCAGCAGTTACTCGAACAGGGTCAGGGAGCTGTTTTTT. Its protein product is CASSYSNRVRELFF.

J is TRBJ2-3 and V is TRBV18; D possibly uses TRBD1 or TRBD2 (7 bases each). Trimming left V 1 base short and J 4 bases short, with 12 bases between. In germline, CDR1 is KGHSH, CDR2 LQKENI. The CDR3 is made up of 15 amino acids. The CDR3 sequence: CASSPQTGRADTQYF. CDR3 bases: TGTGCCAGCTCACCACAGACAGGGAGGGCAGATACGCAGTATTTT.

This chain joins TRBV4-3 and TRBJ1-3, with 11 bases lining up with TRBD1. V lost 1 base, J lost 8 bases, and 10 bases stayed unmatched. This CDR3 region has 17 residues. Germline V lookup: CDR1 LGHNA, CDR2 YSLEER. The CDR3 DNA sequence: TGCGCCAGCAGCCAAGGTTCAATTATGGGACAGGGGGACACCATATATTTT. Translating it yields CASSQGSIMGQGDTIYF.

This chain connects TRBV5-1 to TRBJ1-1; D possibly corresponds to TRBD1 (5 bases). V dropped 3 bases and J dropped 4 bases, with 16 bases sitting between them. This CDR3 has 15 residues. The germline gives CDR1 SGHRS, CDR2 YFSETQ. CDR3 sequence: CASSSGVPGSTEAFF. The CDR3 coding sequence is TGCGCCAGCAGCTCGGGGGTACCAGGGAGCACTGAAGCTTTCTTT.

The CDR3 is CASTPSWGTGDEKLFF. Written as DNA, the CDR3 is TGTGCCAGTACCCCATCGTGGGGGACAGGGGATGAAAAACTGTTTTTT. The gene calls are TRBV19 and TRBJ1-4, with 10 bases fitting TRBD1. The V gene end was trimmed by 7 bases and the J gene end by 6 bases; junction bases not matched to a gene: 11. The CDR3 runs to 16 residues. CDR1 and CDR2 from the germline V gene are LNHDA and SQIVND (reference sequence).

The V and J genes are TRBV30 and TRBJ1-5; no clear D. Germline CDR1 and CDR2: GTSNPN and SVGIG (reference sequence). The CDR3 length is 13 residues. Between the trimmed V and J ends, which lost 4 bases and 5 bases, there was a span of 12 bases. The CDR3 is CAWNGGADQPQHF. DNA for the CDR3: TGTGCCTGGAACGGCGGTGCAGATCAGCCCCAGCATTTT.

The V gene is TRBV18, the J gene TRBJ1-2; no reliable D call. The CDR3 is 11 residues long. Germline V gene lookup returns CDR1 KGHSH and CDR2 LQKENI. Trimming took 6 bases from V and 8 from J, leaving 10 bases between them. The CDR3 nucleotides are TGTGCCAGCTCTTCCGAGCGGGGCTACACCTTC. The encoded protein is CASSSERGYTF.